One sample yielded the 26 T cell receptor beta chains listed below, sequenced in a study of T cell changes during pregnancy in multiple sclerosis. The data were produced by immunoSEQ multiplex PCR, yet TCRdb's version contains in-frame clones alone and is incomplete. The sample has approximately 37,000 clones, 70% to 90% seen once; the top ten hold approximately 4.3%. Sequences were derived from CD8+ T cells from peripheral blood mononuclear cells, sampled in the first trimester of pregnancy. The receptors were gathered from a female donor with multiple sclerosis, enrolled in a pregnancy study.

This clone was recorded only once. CDR3 amino acids: CASSWWGGANEKLFF. The CDR3 nucleotides are TGTGCCAGCAGCTGGTGGGGGGGGGCAAATGAAAAACTGTTTTTT. The chain joins TRBV5-5 to TRBJ1-4; D might be TRBD1 (6 bases). Trimming removed 3 bases from V and 5 bases from J, with 14 bases in between. The CDR3 is 15 residues long. From germline, CDR1 is SGHKS and CDR2 YYEKEE (reference sequence).

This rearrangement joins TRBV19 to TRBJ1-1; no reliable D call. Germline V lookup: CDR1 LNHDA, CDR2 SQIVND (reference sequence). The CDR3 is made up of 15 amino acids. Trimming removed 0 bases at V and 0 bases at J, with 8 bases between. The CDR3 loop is CASSIELSLNTEAFF. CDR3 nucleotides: TGTGCCAGTAGTATAGAGTTATCTTTGAACACTGAAGCTTTCTTT.

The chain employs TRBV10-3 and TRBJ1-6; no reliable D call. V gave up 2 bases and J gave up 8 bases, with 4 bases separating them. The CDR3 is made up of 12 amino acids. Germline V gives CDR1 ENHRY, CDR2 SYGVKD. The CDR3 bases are TGTGCCATCAGTGAGATCGATTCACCCCTCCACTTT. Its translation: CAISEIDSPLHF.

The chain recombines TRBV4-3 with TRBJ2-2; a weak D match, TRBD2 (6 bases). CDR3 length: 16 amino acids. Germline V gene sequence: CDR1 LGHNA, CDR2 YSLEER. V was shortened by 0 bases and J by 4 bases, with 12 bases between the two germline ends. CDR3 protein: CASSQDRSGGTGELFF. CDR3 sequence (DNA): TGCGCCAGCAGCCAAGATCGGTCCGGGGGCACCGGGGAGCTGTTTTTT.

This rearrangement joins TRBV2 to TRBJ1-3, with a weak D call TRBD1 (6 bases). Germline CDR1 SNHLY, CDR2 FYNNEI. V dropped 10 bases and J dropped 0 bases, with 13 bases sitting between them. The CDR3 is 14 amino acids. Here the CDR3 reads CATLDSFSGNTIYF. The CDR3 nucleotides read TGTGCCACCTTGGACAGTTTCTCTGGAAACACCATATATTTT.

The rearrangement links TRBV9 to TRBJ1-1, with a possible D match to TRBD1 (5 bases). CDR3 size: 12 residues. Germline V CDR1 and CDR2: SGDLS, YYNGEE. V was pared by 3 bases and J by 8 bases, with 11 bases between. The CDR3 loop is CASSDRRDEAFF. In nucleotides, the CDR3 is TGTGCCAGCAGCGATCGGCGGGACGAAGCTTTCTTT.

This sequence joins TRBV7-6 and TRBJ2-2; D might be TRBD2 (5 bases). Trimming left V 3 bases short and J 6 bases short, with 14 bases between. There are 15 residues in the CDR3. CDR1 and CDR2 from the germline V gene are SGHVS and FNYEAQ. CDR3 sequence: CASSLAGFGAGELFF. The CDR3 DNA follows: TGTGCCAGCAGCTTGGCAGGCTTCGGGGCCGGGGAGCTGTTTTTT.

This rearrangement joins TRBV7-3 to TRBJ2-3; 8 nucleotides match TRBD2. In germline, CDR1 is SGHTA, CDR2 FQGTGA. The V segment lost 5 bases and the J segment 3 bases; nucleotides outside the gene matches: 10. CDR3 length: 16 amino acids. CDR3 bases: TGTGCCAGCAGCCCCGGGGGAGCGGGGGATACAGATACGCAGTATTTT. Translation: CASSPGGAGDTDTQYF. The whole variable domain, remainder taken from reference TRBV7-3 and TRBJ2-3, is GAGVSQTPSNKVTEKGKYVELRCDPISGHTALYWYRQSLGQGPEFLIYFQGTGAADDSGLPNDRFFAVRPEGSVSTLKIQRTERGDSAVYLCASSPGGAGDTDTQYFGPGTRLTVL.

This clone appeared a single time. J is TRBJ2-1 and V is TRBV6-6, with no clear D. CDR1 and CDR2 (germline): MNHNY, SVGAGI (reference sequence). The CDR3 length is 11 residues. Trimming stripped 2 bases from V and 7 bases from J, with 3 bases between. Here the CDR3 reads CASSYQNEQFF. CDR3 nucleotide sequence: TGTGCCAGCAGTTACCAGAATGAGCAGTTCTTC.

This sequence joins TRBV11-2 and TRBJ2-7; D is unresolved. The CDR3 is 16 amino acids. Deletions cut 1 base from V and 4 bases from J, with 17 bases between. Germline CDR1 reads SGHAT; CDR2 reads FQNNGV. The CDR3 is CASSLAFEHPSYEQYF. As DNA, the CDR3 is TGTGCCAGCAGCTTAGCATTCGAGCACCCGTCTTACGAGCAGTACTTC.

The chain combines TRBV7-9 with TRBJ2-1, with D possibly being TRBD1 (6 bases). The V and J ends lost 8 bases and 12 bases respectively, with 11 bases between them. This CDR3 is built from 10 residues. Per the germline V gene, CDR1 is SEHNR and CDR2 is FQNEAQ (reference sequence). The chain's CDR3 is CASERGRQFF. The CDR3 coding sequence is TGTGCCAGCGAAAGGGGGAGGCAGTTCTTC.

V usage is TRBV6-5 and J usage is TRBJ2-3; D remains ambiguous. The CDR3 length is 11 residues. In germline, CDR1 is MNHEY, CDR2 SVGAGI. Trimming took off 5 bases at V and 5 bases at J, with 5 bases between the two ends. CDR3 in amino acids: CASSHLDTQYF. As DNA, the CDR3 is TGTGCCAGCAGTCATTTAGATACGCAGTATTTT.

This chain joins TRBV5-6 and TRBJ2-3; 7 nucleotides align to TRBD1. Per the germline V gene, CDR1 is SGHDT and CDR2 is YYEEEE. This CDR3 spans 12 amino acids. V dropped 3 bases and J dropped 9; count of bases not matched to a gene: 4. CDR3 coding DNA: TGTGCCAGCAGCTGGCAGGGGGACACGCAGTATTTT. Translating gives CASSWQGDTQYF.

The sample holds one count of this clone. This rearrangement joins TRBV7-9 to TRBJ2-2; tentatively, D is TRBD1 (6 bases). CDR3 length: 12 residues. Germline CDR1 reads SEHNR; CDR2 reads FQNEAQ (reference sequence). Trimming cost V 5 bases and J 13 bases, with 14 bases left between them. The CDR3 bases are TGTGCCAGCAGCAGAGAACAGGGTGGGCTGTTTTTT. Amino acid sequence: CASSREQGGLFF.

In nucleotides, the CDR3 is TGTGCCAGCAGTTTATTACAGGGGCCTAGCACAGATACGCAGTATTTT. It yields the protein CASSLLQGPSTDTQYF. The chain recombines TRBV27 with TRBJ2-3, with 7 bases fitting TRBD1. Per the germline V gene, CDR1 is MNHEY and CDR2 is SMNVEV (reference sequence). The J segment lost 0 bases and the V segment lost 1 base, leaving 4 bases of the junction unmatched. The CDR3 has 16 residues.

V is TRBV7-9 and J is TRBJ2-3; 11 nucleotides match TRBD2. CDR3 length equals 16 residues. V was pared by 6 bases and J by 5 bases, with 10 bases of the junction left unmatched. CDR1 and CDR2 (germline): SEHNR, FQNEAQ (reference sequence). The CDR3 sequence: CASSSYSGGAIDTQYF. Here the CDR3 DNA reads TGTGCCAGCAGTTCGTATAGCGGGGGGGCAATAGATACGCAGTATTTT.

The CDR3 loop is CASSLSGQGHNQPQHF. CDR3 sequence (DNA): TGTGCCAGCAGTTTATCGGGACAGGGACACAATCAGCCCCAGCATTTT. V and J are TRBV27 and TRBJ1-5; 9 bases line up with TRBD1. Germline lookup yields CDR1 MNHEY and CDR2 SMNVEV (reference sequence). The CDR3 runs 16 residues. V dropped 0 bases and J dropped 3; count of bases not matched to a gene: 3.

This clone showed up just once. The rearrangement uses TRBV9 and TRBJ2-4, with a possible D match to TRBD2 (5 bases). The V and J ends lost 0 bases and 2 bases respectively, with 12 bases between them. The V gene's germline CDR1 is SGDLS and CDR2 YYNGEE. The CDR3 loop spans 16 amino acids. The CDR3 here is CASSVGTEGTKNIQYF. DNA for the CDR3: TGTGCCAGCAGCGTAGGAACTGAGGGCACCAAAAACATTCAGTACTTC. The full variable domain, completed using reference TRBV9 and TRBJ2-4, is DSGVTQTPKHLITATGQRVTLRCSPRSGDLSVYWYQQSLDQGLQFLIQYYNGEERAKGNILERFSAQQFPDLHSELNLSSLELGDSALYFCASSVGTEGTKNIQYFGAGTRLSVL.

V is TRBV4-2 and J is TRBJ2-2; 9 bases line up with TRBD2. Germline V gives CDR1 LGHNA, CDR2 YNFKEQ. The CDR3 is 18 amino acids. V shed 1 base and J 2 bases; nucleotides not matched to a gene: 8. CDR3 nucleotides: TGTGCCAGCAGCCAAGTGCTAGCGGGAATAACAAACACCGGGGAGCTGTTTTTT. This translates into CASSQVLAGITNTGELFF.

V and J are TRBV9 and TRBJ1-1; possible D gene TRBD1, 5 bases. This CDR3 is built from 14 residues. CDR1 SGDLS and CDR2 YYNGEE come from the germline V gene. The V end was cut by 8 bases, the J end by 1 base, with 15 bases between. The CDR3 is CASSPGGGNTEAFF. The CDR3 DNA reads TGTGCCAGTTCACCGGGGGGTGGGAACACTGAAGCTTTCTTT.

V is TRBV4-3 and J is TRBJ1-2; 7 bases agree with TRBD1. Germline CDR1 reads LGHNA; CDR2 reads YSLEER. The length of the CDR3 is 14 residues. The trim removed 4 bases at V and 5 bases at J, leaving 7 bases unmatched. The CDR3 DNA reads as TGCGCCAGCAGCCCAGGGACAGACGCTTATGGCTACACCTTC. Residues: CASSPGTDAYGYTF.

The CDR3, as DNA: TGTGCCATCAGTGAGTCGATGAGTAGCCAGCCCCAGCATTTT. Protein sequence: CAISESMSSQPQHF. V and J are TRBV10-3 and TRBJ1-5, with D unclear. The CDR3 is made up of 14 amino acids. Germline V lookup: CDR1 ENHRY, CDR2 SYGVKD. V lost 0 bases and J 7 bases, leaving 10 bases between the germline ends.

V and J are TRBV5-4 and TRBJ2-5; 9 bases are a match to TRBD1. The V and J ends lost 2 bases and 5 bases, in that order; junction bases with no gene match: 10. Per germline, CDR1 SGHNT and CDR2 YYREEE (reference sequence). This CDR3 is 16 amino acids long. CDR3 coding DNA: TGTGCCAGCAGCTTACTGCCGGGACAGGGTGACGAGACCCAGTACTTC. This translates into CASSLLPGQGDETQYF.

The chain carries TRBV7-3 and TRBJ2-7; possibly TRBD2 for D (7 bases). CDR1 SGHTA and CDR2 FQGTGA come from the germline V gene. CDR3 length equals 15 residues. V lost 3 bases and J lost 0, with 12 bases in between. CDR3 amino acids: CASSFGGTSSYEQYF. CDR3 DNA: TGTGCCAGCAGCTTCGGGGGGACAAGCTCCTACGAGCAGTACTTC.

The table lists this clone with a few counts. The CDR3 region is CASSQEPQGGTEAFF. Written as DNA, the CDR3 is TGCGCCAGCAGCCAAGAACCGCAGGGGGGAACTGAAGCTTTCTTT. V is TRBV4-3 and J is TRBJ1-1, with 7 nucleotides matching TRBD1. From germline, CDR1 is LGHNA and CDR2 YSLEER. V was pared by 0 bases and J by 5 bases, with 6 bases of the junction left unmatched. This CDR3 is 15 amino acids long.

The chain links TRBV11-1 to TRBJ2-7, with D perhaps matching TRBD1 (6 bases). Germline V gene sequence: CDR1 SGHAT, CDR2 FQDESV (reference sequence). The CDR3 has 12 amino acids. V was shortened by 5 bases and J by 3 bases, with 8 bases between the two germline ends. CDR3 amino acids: CASSPDSYEQYF. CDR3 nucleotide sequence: TGTGCCAGCAGCCCGGACAGCTACGAGCAGTACTTC.